What follows describes a single T cell receptor (beta chain). Original processing methods: Estimated nucleated cell counts came from reference gene primer amplification. Profiling relied on immunoSEQ multiplex PCR, and the TCRdb table lists in-frame clones only, not all of them. The DNA gave D and trimming, while V, J and clone size come from that table. The repertoire holds about 160,000 clones, with about four fifths as singletons. Followed over time, Seattle patients had been enrolled while infection was active. Trimming took off 7 bases at V and 3 bases at J, with 10 bases between the two ends. Germline CDR1 KGHDR, CDR2 SFDVKD. The CDR3 has 13 amino acids. This entry comes from a study of blood T cell repertoires in COVID-19. Study in general: Samples representing acute and convalescent COVID-19 were sourced from the United States, Italy and Spain.

This sequence originates from a woman aged 55-69 years with COVID-19, enrolled during active disease. V and J are TRBV24-1 and TRBJ2-3; tentative D call: TRBD2 (5 bases). The material sequenced was peripheral blood. The CDR3 here is CATRATGTDTQYF. CDR3 nucleotide sequence: TGTGCCACCAGGGCCACGGGGACAGATACGCAGTATTTT.